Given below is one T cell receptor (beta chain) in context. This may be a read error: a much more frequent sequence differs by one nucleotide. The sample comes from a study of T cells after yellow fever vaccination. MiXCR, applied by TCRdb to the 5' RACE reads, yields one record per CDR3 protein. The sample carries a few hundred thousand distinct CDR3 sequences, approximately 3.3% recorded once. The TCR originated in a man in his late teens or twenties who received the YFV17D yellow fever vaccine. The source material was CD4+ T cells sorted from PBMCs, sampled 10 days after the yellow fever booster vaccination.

CDR3 coding DNA: TGTGCCAGCAGGCGCCAAGAGACCCAGTACTTC. This codes for CASRRQETQYF. The V gene is TRBV12-3 or TRBV12-4, the J gene TRBJ2-5; D uncertain. CDR3 length: 11 residues. Trimming removed 6 bases at V and 1 base at J, with 3 bases between.